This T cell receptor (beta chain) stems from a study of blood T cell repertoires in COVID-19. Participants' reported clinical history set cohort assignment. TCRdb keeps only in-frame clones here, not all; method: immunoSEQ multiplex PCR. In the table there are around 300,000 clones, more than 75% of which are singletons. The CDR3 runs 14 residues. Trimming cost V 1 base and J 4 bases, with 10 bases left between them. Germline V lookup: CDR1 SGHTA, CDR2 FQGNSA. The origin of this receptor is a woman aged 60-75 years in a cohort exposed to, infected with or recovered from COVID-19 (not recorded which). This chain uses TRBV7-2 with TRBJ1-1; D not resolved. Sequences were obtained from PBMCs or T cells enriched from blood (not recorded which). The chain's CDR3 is CASSLGRRSTEAFF. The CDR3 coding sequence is TGTGCCAGCAGCTTAGGGAGAAGAAGCACTGAAGCTTTCTTT.